This is a list of T cell receptor beta chains from one sample in a study of OX40 agonist ivuxolimab in advanced cancers. Assay used: immunoSEQ multiplex PCR; TCRdb lists only in-frame clones, some missing. The profile shows more than 65,000 clones, around 94% of them singletons. The sample consisted of CD4+ or CD8+ T cells sorted from blood, taken in a trial of the OX40 agonist ivuxolimab. The origin of the receptors is an adult with an advanced solid tumor such as melanoma, head and neck, liver or kidney cancer. CDR3s include the opening cysteine and the closing phenylalanine or tryptophan. The order of the fields is V gene, D gene, J gene, clone size, CDR3 protein, CDR3 DNA. D genes are given only for firm matches. The size of a clone is reported for some rows only, either as once, few or many, or as a class for expanded clones.

V gene: TRBV6-4
D gene: NA
J gene: TRBJ2-7
clone size: NA
CDR3 protein: CASGGRGDRTYEQYF
CDR3 DNA: TGTGCCAGCGGGGGCAGAGGGGACCGAACCTACGAGCAGTACTTC

V gene: TRBV7-6
D gene: NA
J gene: TRBJ2-7
clone size: NA
CDR3 protein: CASSLALLVHEQYF
CDR3 DNA: TGTGCCAGCAGCTTAGCGCTTTTGGTCCACGAGCAGTACTTC

V gene: TRBV4-3
D gene: NA
J gene: TRBJ1-4
clone size: once
CDR3 protein: CASSLNRGATNEKLFF
CDR3 DNA: TGCGCCAGCAGCCTTAACCGCGGAGCAACTAATGAAAAACTGTTTTTT

V gene: TRBV10-3
D gene: NA
J gene: TRBJ2-7
clone size: NA
CDR3 protein: CAISEGEGWTYEQYF
CDR3 DNA: TGTGCCATCAGCGAGGGGGAGGGGTGGACCTACGAGCAGTACTTC

V gene: TRBV27
D gene: NA
J gene: TRBJ1-5
clone size: NA
CDR3 protein: CASSLYKGDQPQHF
CDR3 DNA: TGTGCCAGCAGTTTATATAAGGGGGATCAGCCCCAGCATTTT

V gene: TRBV29-1
D gene: NA
J gene: TRBJ2-7
clone size: NA
CDR3 protein: CSVEGENEQYF
CDR3 DNA: TGCAGCGTTGAAGGAGAAAACGAGCAGTACTTC

V gene: TRBV25-1
D gene: NA
J gene: TRBJ2-2
clone size: NA
CDR3 protein: CASSHARELFF
CDR3 DNA: TGTGCCAGCTCGCATGCCAGGGAGCTGTTTTTT

V gene: TRBV29-1
D gene: NA
J gene: TRBJ1-1
clone size: NA
CDR3 protein: CSVGLLERGIGRTEAFF
CDR3 DNA: TGCAGCGTTGGCCTCCTGGAAAGGGGGATAGGCAGAACTGAAGCTTTCTTT

V gene: TRBV27
D gene: NA
J gene: TRBJ2-7
clone size: NA
CDR3 protein: CASSLGGSYEQYF
CDR3 DNA: TGTGCCAGCAGCCTCGGGGGCTCCTACGAGCAGTACTTC

V gene: TRBV29-1
D gene: NA
J gene: TRBJ2-5
clone size: NA
CDR3 protein: CSVNGPETQYF
CDR3 DNA: TGCAGCGTTAATGGTCCAGAGACCCAGTACTTC

V gene: TRBV5-6
D gene: NA
J gene: TRBJ1-2
clone size: NA
CDR3 protein: CASGVSGTYYGYTF
CDR3 DNA: TGTGCCAGCGGAGTATCGGGCACCTATTATGGCTACACCTTC

V gene: TRBV2
D gene: TRBD1
J gene: TRBJ1-2
clone size: NA
CDR3 protein: CASSGTGKDGYTWGYTF
CDR3 DNA: TGTGCCAGCAGCGGGACAGGGAAGGATGGTTATACGTGGGGCTACACCTTC

V gene: TRBV11-2
D gene: NA
J gene: TRBJ1-2
clone size: NA
CDR3 protein: CASSLIRGYTF
CDR3 DNA: TGTGCCAGCAGCTTAATACGCGGCTACACCTTC

V gene: TRBV9
D gene: NA
J gene: TRBJ2-6
clone size: once
CDR3 protein: CASSGSGVGANVLTF
CDR3 DNA: TGTGCCAGCAGCGGTTCAGGGGTAGGGGCCAACGTCCTGACTTTC

V gene: TRBV7-9
D gene: NA
J gene: TRBJ1-5
clone size: few
CDR3 protein: CASSSDSSNQPQHF
CDR3 DNA: TGTGCCAGCAGCTCAGACAGTAGCAATCAGCCCCAGCATTTT

V gene: TRBV19
D gene: NA
J gene: TRBJ1-1
clone size: NA
CDR3 protein: CASTETGGATEAFF
CDR3 DNA: TGTGCCAGTACCGAGACGGGGGGGGCCACTGAAGCTTTCTTT

V gene: TRBV28
D gene: TRBD1
J gene: TRBJ1-1
clone size: few
CDR3 protein: CASSPTGFGWRAFF
CDR3 DNA: TGTGCCAGCAGTCCGACAGGGTTTGGATGGAGGGCTTTCTTT

V gene: TRBV5-1
D gene: NA
J gene: TRBJ2-7
clone size: NA
CDR3 protein: CASSFASYEQYF
CDR3 DNA: TGCGCCAGCAGCTTTGCTTCCTACGAGCAGTACTTC

V gene: TRBV9
D gene: TRBD1
J gene: TRBJ2-7
clone size: NA
CDR3 protein: CASSVAHGTGSINEQYF
CDR3 DNA: TGTGCCAGCAGCGTAGCCCATGGGACAGGGAGTATCAACGAGCAGTACTTC

V gene: TRBV10-2
D gene: NA
J gene: TRBJ2-7
clone size: NA
CDR3 protein: CASSESGADLEEQYF
CDR3 DNA: TGCGCCAGCAGTGAGTCGGGGGCGGACCTTGAAGAGCAGTACTTC

V gene: TRBV27
D gene: TRBD2
J gene: TRBJ2-1
clone size: NA
CDR3 protein: CASTLGTSGRTEQFF
CDR3 DNA: TGTGCCAGTACCCTTGGGACTAGCGGGAGAACTGAGCAGTTCTTC

V gene: TRBV9
D gene: NA
J gene: TRBJ2-3
clone size: NA
CDR3 protein: CASSEKRKSTDTQYF
CDR3 DNA: TGTGCCAGCAGCGAGAAGCGCAAGAGCACAGATACGCAGTATTTT

V gene: TRBV11-3
D gene: NA
J gene: TRBJ1-4
clone size: NA
CDR3 protein: CASSCGRKINEKLFF
CDR3 DNA: TGTGCCAGCAGCTGTGGACGGAAAATTAATGAAAAACTGTTTTTT

V gene: TRBV11-2
D gene: NA
J gene: TRBJ1-2
clone size: NA
CDR3 protein: CASSLLRGASYGYTF
CDR3 DNA: TGTGCCAGCAGCTTATTGCGGGGGGCGAGTTATGGCTACACCTTC

V gene: TRBV2
D gene: NA
J gene: TRBJ2-4
clone size: NA
CDR3 protein: CASSVAGTSKNIQYF
CDR3 DNA: TGTGCCAGCAGTGTGGCCGGGACGAGTAAAAACATTCAGTACTTC

V gene: TRBV6-1
D gene: TRBD1
J gene: TRBJ1-1
clone size: NA
CDR3 protein: CASGDRGNTEAFF
CDR3 DNA: TGTGCCAGCGGAGACAGGGGGAACACTGAAGCTTTCTTT

V gene: TRBV7-2
D gene: NA
J gene: TRBJ2-7
clone size: NA
CDR3 protein: CASSLVGFGGIYYEQYF
CDR3 DNA: TGTGCCAGCAGCTTAGTAGGTTTCGGGGGCATTTACTACGAGCAGTACTTC

V gene: TRBV7-8
D gene: TRBD2
J gene: TRBJ2-3
clone size: NA
CDR3 protein: CASSSRLALSTDTQYF
CDR3 DNA: TGTGCCAGCAGTTCACGACTAGCCCTAAGCACAGATACGCAGTATTTT

V gene: TRBV27
D gene: NA
J gene: TRBJ2-7
clone size: NA
CDR3 protein: CASSFVGGSYEQYF
CDR3 DNA: TGTGCCAGCAGTTTTGTGGGGGGCAGCTACGAGCAGTACTTC

V gene: TRBV28
D gene: TRBD2
J gene: TRBJ2-7
clone size: NA
CDR3 protein: CASSPTSGRAWHEQYF
CDR3 DNA: TGTGCCAGCAGTCCCACTAGCGGGAGGGCCTGGCACGAGCAGTACTTC

V gene: TRBV7-6
D gene: TRBD2
J gene: TRBJ2-7
clone size: NA
CDR3 protein: CASSSTSGRVHEQYF
CDR3 DNA: TGTGCCAGCAGCTCCACTAGCGGGAGAGTCCACGAGCAGTACTTC

V gene: TRBV6-5
D gene: TRBD2
J gene: TRBJ2-3
clone size: once
CDR3 protein: CASSYPTSGTDTQYF
CDR3 DNA: TGTGCCAGCAGTTACCCCACTAGCGGCACAGATACGCAGTATTTT

V gene: TRBV28
D gene: TRBD2
J gene: TRBJ2-7
clone size: NA
CDR3 protein: CASSLGLAGGPHYEQYF
CDR3 DNA: TGTGCCAGCAGCCTGGGACTAGCGGGAGGGCCTCACTACGAGCAGTACTTC

V gene: TRBV14
D gene: NA
J gene: TRBJ1-3
clone size: NA
CDR3 protein: CASSQGDTIYF
CDR3 DNA: TGTGCCAGCAGCCAGGGGGACACCATATATTTT

V gene: TRBV11-2
D gene: NA
J gene: TRBJ2-7
clone size: NA
CDR3 protein: CASSLEAGSVYEQYF
CDR3 DNA: TGTGCCAGCAGCTTAGAGGCCGGGAGTGTGTACGAGCAGTACTTC

V gene: TRBV6-6
D gene: NA
J gene: TRBJ2-2
clone size: NA
CDR3 protein: CASSYSRRGNTGELFF
CDR3 DNA: TGTGCCAGCAGTTATTCGAGGAGGGGGAACACCGGGGAGCTGTTTTTT

V gene: TRBV6-5
D gene: NA
J gene: TRBJ2-7
clone size: NA
CDR3 protein: CASSYSRTSGAEQYF
CDR3 DNA: TGTGCCAGCAGTTATTCAAGGACTTCAGGGGCCGAGCAGTACTTC

V gene: TRBV5-1
D gene: TRBD1
J gene: TRBJ2-1
clone size: once
CDR3 protein: CASSLVGGDYNEQFF
CDR3 DNA: TGCGCCAGCAGCTTGGTAGGGGGCGATTACAATGAGCAGTTCTTC

V gene: TRBV2
D gene: TRBD1
J gene: TRBJ1-1
clone size: NA
CDR3 protein: CASRDGTGGTEAFF
CDR3 DNA: TGTGCCAGCAGGGATGGGACAGGGGGCACTGAAGCTTTCTTT

V gene: TRBV19
D gene: TRBD1
J gene: TRBJ1-1
clone size: once
CDR3 protein: CASSTRSGGSSNTEAFF
CDR3 DNA: TGTGCCAGTAGTACTCGGTCAGGGGGGTCCTCGAACACTGAAGCTTTCTTT

V gene: TRBV27
D gene: TRBD2
J gene: TRBJ2-3
clone size: NA
CDR3 protein: CASSLLRQRGFSDTQYF
CDR3 DNA: TGTGCCAGCAGTTTATTGAGGCAGCGGGGGTTTTCAGATACGCAGTATTTT

V gene: TRBV27
D gene: NA
J gene: TRBJ1-2
clone size: NA
CDR3 protein: CASSPTRQYGYTF
CDR3 DNA: TGTGCCAGCAGTCCTACCAGACAGTATGGCTACACCTTC

V gene: TRBV6-5
D gene: TRBD2
J gene: TRBJ2-7
clone size: NA
CDR3 protein: CASSRGTSGYEQYF
CDR3 DNA: TGTGCCAGCAGTCGGGGGACTAGCGGCTACGAGCAGTACTTC

V gene: TRBV11-3
D gene: NA
J gene: TRBJ2-5
clone size: NA
CDR3 protein: CASSPRFQETQYF
CDR3 DNA: TGTGCCAGCAGCCCCCGGTTCCAAGAGACCCAGTACTTC

V gene: TRBV9
D gene: TRBD2
J gene: TRBJ2-5
clone size: NA
CDR3 protein: CASSASGLAGGGRETQYF
CDR3 DNA: TGTGCCAGCAGCGCGTCAGGACTAGCGGGAGGGGGAAGGGAGACCCAGTACTTC

V gene: TRBV4-3
D gene: TRBD1
J gene: TRBJ2-7
clone size: NA
CDR3 protein: CASSPNRDRHYEQYF
CDR3 DNA: TGCGCCAGCAGCCCAAACCGGGACAGACACTACGAGCAGTACTTC

V gene: TRBV4-1
D gene: NA
J gene: TRBJ2-7
clone size: NA
CDR3 protein: CASSQNYEQYF
CDR3 DNA: TGCGCCAGCAGCCAGAACTACGAGCAGTACTTC

V gene: TRBV11-2
D gene: NA
J gene: TRBJ2-7
clone size: NA
CDR3 protein: CASSSTRYEQYF
CDR3 DNA: TGTGCCAGCAGCTCCACACGTTACGAGCAGTACTTC

V gene: TRBV27
D gene: TRBD1
J gene: TRBJ2-6
clone size: once
CDR3 protein: CASRAGQVVGANVLTF
CDR3 DNA: TGTGCCAGCAGGGCGGGACAGGTAGTGGGGGCCAACGTCCTGACTTTC

V gene: TRBV19
D gene: NA
J gene: TRBJ1-1
clone size: NA
CDR3 protein: CASSISITNTEAFF
CDR3 DNA: TGTGCCAGTAGTATTTCGATCACGAACACTGAAGCTTTCTTT

V gene: TRBV13
D gene: NA
J gene: TRBJ1-1
clone size: NA
CDR3 protein: CASSYSGNTEAFF
CDR3 DNA: TGTGCCAGCAGCTACTCCGGAAACACTGAAGCTTTCTTT

V gene: TRBV6-5
D gene: NA
J gene: TRBJ2-7
clone size: NA
CDR3 protein: CASRAGEQYF
CDR3 DNA: TGTGCCAGCAGGGCGGGCGAGCAGTACTTC

V gene: TRBV14
D gene: NA
J gene: TRBJ2-3
clone size: once
CDR3 protein: CASSQGAPDTQYF
CDR3 DNA: TGTGCCAGCAGCCAAGGGGCCCCAGATACGCAGTATTTT